The T cell receptor beta chain described here comes from a study of HIV-infected patients and healthy controls. Whole-study findings and limits: Mean usage of eight alpha and eight beta V genes differed significantly in HIV-infected patients versus controls. Only sixteen HIV-infected individuals were processed, a major limit on how widely findings apply.

Alpha and beta constant-region primers primed reverse transcription of approximately 500 ng RNA. Alpha and beta chain libraries were made separately by chain-specific third strand synthesis with multiplexing indices. A roughly 20-cycle PCR with P5s and P7 primers followed a short adapter-adding first PCR. In TCRdb, the 5' RACE reads were re-called with MiXCR into one record per CDR3 protein. In the table there are under 20,000 distinct CDR3 sequences, around 5.5% of which are singletons. About this clonotype itself: What it binds is not known.

Germline V CDR1 and CDR2: SGHTA, FQGNSA. The ends lost 0 bases at V and 3 bases at J; junction bases unmatched: 2. The CDR3 covers 14 residues. The repertoire came from unfractionated whole blood and reflected all unsorted peripheral T cells. Sequencing was done on a sample of blood. The chain links TRBV7-2 to TRBJ2-7; 7 positions match TRBD2. This TCR was recovered from an adult in good health. In DNA, the CDR3 is TGTGCCAGCAGCTTAGCGGGGGGGGACTACGAGCAGTACTTC. It translates to CASSLAGGDYEQYF.